The T cell receptor beta chain under discussion was sequenced for a study of T-cell memory formation after mild COVID-19. This clonotype turned up a few times. The CDR3 is 13 amino acids. Trimming removed 4 bases from V and 3 bases from J, with 10 bases in between. CDR1 is MNHEY, CDR2 SMNVEV, per germline (reference sequence). TCRdb independently ran MiXCR on the 5' RACE reads; one entry per CDR3 protein. The data contain more than 75,000 distinct CDR3 sequences, over 11% of them singletons. The sample consisted of PBMCs or a T cell subset sorted from them (not recorded which). The rearrangement joins TRBV27 to TRBJ2-7; D uncertain. The TCR originated in an adult woman who had mild COVID-19 (a few samples of this study predate the infection). Cell type and time point are not known. DNA of the CDR3: TGTGCCAGCAGTTCTAGGATTCACTACGAGCAGTACTTC. Encoded protein: CASSSRIHYEQYF.